A single sample is the source of the 5 T cell receptor beta chains below, sequenced in a study of neoadjuvant anti-PD-1 for oral cavity cancer. Time point reported: after neoadjuvant nivolumab, at surgical resection. The repertoire was sequenced with immunoSEQ multiplex PCR; TCRdb's copy has only in-frame clones and lacks some. The table lists 9,000 to 10,000 clones, 60% to 80% of them singletons, with approximately 3.8% in the top ten. The material sequenced was PBMCs, taken after nivolumab (anti-PD-1) treatment. The source is a person between 35 and 79 years old with oral cavity squamous cell carcinoma.

This chain joins TRBV5-4 and TRBJ2-3, with TRBD2 matching 8 bases. Germline V gene sequence: CDR1 SGHNT, CDR2 YYREEE (reference sequence). J was trimmed by 6 bases and V by 4 bases; bases with no gene match: 13. This CDR3 has 16 residues. CDR3 amino acids: CASSPYIRGGLDTQYF. CDR3 DNA sequence: TGTGCCAGCAGCCCCTATATTCGCGGGGGGCTGGATACGCAGTATTTT.

The gene calls are TRBV5-1 and TRBJ2-1; D gene uncertain. CDR3 size: 11 residues. Germline V gives CDR1 SGHRS, CDR2 YFSETQ. Trimming took off 2 bases at V and 5 bases at J, with 2 bases between the two ends. CDR3 nucleotide sequence: TGCGCCAGCAGCTTCCACAATGAGCAGTTCTTC. Amino acids: CASSFHNEQFF.

V usage is TRBV2 and J usage is TRBJ2-7; the D is unclear. Per the germline V gene, CDR1 is SNHLY and CDR2 is FYNNEI. CDR3 length: 11 residues. Trimming stripped 1 base from V and 4 bases from J, with 2 bases between. CDR3 sequence: CASSEEYEQYF. The DNA of the CDR3 is TGTGCCAGCAGTGAAGAATACGAGCAGTACTTC.

The gene calls are TRBV7-9 and TRBJ2-3; tentatively, D is TRBD1 (5 bases). This CDR3 region has 15 residues. Germline V lookup: CDR1 SEHNR, CDR2 FQNEAQ (reference sequence). V gave up 1 base and J gave up 0 bases, with 8 bases separating them. The CDR3 here is CASSLDRQSTDTQYF. CDR3 DNA sequence: TGTGCCAGCAGCTTAGACAGGCAGAGCACAGATACGCAGTATTTT.

There are a few counts of this clone. The chain employs TRBV19 and TRBJ1-2; no firm D call. Germline V CDR1 and CDR2: LNHDA, SQIVND (reference sequence). The CDR3 has 12 amino acids. V lost 2 bases to trimming and J lost 7 bases, with 8 bases between them. The CDR3 DNA reads as TGTGCCAGTAGTATATCCCTAGGTGGCTACACCTTC. Amino acid sequence: CASSISLGGYTF.